The present entry profiles one TCR beta chain with its context. Time point indicated: pretreatment peripheral blood. The data are from a study of PD-L1 blockade in urothelial cancer. Every PCR got spiked synthetic TCR analog templates. Produced via immunoSEQ multiplex PCR; TCRdb's table is partial and in-frame only. The data contain about 45,000 clones, approximately 91% of them seen just once; the ten biggest clones take up 20% to 25%. The sequence came from a donor at least 40 years old with urothelial cancer. The starting material was PBMCs, obtained around atezolizumab (anti-PD-L1) treatment.

The CDR3 DNA is TGTGCCAGCAGTTCGGGGGGGCCTGAAGCTTTCTTT. Translated: CASSSGGPEAFF. The chain employs TRBV28 and TRBJ1-1; possibly TRBD1 for D (6 bases). The CDR3 runs 12 residues. Germline V CDR1 and CDR2: MDHEN, SYDVKM. Trimming removed 4 bases at V and 6 bases at J, with 9 bases between. Drawing the rest from reference TRBV28 and TRBJ1-1, the complete variable domain is DVKVTQSSRYLVKRTGEKVFLECVQDMDHENMFWYRQDPGLGLRLIYFSYDVKMKEKGDIPEGYSVSREKKERFSLILESASTNQTSMYLCASSSGGPEAFFGQGTRLTVV.